These 23 T cell receptor beta chains share one sample of origin, sequenced in a study of T cell repertoires in cytomegalovirus infection. These receptors' targets are unknown. Using its own MiXCR run on the reads, TCRdb lists one record per CDR3 protein. The table includes some 110,000 distinct CDR3 sequences, 9.5% to 13% detected once. Sequences were obtained from PBMCs, sequenced either directly or after in vitro stimulation (not recorded which). Every receptor here comes from a human donor in good health (CMV status not recorded). Some clones in this sample may be carry-over from other donors' samples.

The chain uses TRBV5-4 and TRBJ2-3, with D maybe TRBD1 (6 bases). The CDR3 extends over 14 amino acids. The ends were cut back, 5 bases at V and 4 bases at J, with 14 bases in the middle. Germline CDR1 is SGHNT and CDR2 is YYREEE (reference sequence). The CDR3 loop is CASSQGSPADTQYF. The CDR3 bases are TGTGCCAGCAGTCAGGGGAGTCCCGCAGATACGCAGTATTTT.

The rearrangement links TRBV4-1 to TRBJ1-6, with a weak D call TRBD1 (6 bases). Germline V lookup: CDR1 MGHRA, CDR2 YSYEKL. The CDR3 is 13 amino acids. V lost 1 base, J lost 10 bases, and 8 bases lay in between. Here the CDR3 reads CASSQAGASPLHF. In DNA, the CDR3 is TGCGCCAGCAGCCAAGCAGGGGCCTCACCCCTCCACTTT.

The table lists this clonotype with many counts. The V gene is TRBV19, the J gene TRBJ2-2; tentative D call: TRBD1 (6 bases). The ends were cut back, 6 bases at V and 14 bases at J, with 19 bases in the middle. The CDR3 extends over 13 amino acids. From germline, CDR1 is LNHDA and CDR2 SQIVND (reference sequence). CDR3 sequence: CASSSTGPGSLFF. In nucleotides, the CDR3 is TGTGCCAGTAGCTCGACAGGTCCTGGGAGTCTGTTTTTT.

This chain connects TRBV11-1 to TRBJ2-1; D gene ambiguous. The ends were cut back, 5 bases at V and 4 bases at J, with 9 bases in the middle. The CDR3 has 13 residues. Germline V CDR1 and CDR2: SGHAT, FQDESV (reference sequence). The CDR3, as DNA: TGTGCCAGCAGCCAAGCCTTGTACAATGAGCAGTTCTTC. Amino acid sequence: CASSQALYNEQFF.

This clonotype came up many times. The CDR3 coding sequence is TGTGCCAGCAGCTTAGTTGGCGGCACAGATACGCAGTATTTT. It yields the protein CASSLVGGTDTQYF. The gene calls are TRBV7-2 and TRBJ2-3; D not certain. The CDR3 is made up of 14 amino acids. Trimming removed 1 base from V and 1 base from J, with 6 bases in between. The germline CDR1 and CDR2 sequences are SGHTA and FQGNSA.

About this clonotype itself: This sequence may be a read error, since a much larger clone differs from it by one base. The V gene is TRBV6-6, the J gene TRBJ2-6; TRBD1 might be the D (5 bases). This CDR3 spans 16 amino acids. The V gene's germline CDR1 is MNHNY and CDR2 SVGAGI (reference sequence). The CDR3: CASRRIQDSGASVLTF. DNA for the CDR3: TGTGCCAGCAGACGGATACAAGACTCTGGGGCCAGCGTCCTGACTTTC.

This clonotype was recorded many times. The chain employs TRBV19 and TRBJ1-3, with D maybe TRBD1 (5 bases). Germline assignment: CDR1 LNHDA and CDR2 SQIVND (reference sequence). CDR3 length: 15 residues. Trimming took 5 bases from V and 4 from J, leaving 15 bases between them. CDR3 nucleotide sequence: TGTGCCAGTAGTCTGGGACGGCCTTCGGGAAACACCATATATTTT. Translated, it gives CASSLGRPSGNTIYF.

CDR3 DNA sequence: TGTGCCAGCAGTTACCTCACATACAATGAGCAGTTCTTC. Translation gives CASSYLTYNEQFF. The V gene is TRBV6-2 or TRBV6-3, the J gene TRBJ2-1; D gene uncertain. Germline CDR1 is MNHEY and CDR2 is SVGEGT. The CDR3 spans 13 residues. The ends were cut back, 2 bases at V and 4 bases at J, with 6 bases in the middle.

Only a few counts were recorded for this clonotype. This chain uses TRBV10-3 with TRBJ1-2; TRBD1 might be the D (6 bases). The CDR3 extends over 14 amino acids. The germline V gene has CDR1 ENHRY and CDR2 SYGVKD. V gave up 11 bases and J gave up 4 bases, with 20 bases separating them. The CDR3 reads CAVGREGVGYGYTF. In DNA form, the CDR3 reads TGTGCCGTAGGACGAGAGGGGGTCGGCTATGGCTACACCTTC.

The chain has TRBV20-1 and TRBJ1-6; D unresolved. V lost 6 bases and J lost 4, with 13 bases in between. Germline-derived CDR1 and CDR2 are DFQATT and SNEGSKA (reference sequence). The length of the CDR3 is 14 residues. The CDR3 DNA sequence: TGCAGTGCCCGAACGGTGGGTTATAATTCACCCCTCCACTTT. Amino acid sequence: CSARTVGYNSPLHF.

This chain links TRBV20-1 with TRBJ2-3, with 8 bases aligning to TRBD2. Per germline, CDR1 DFQATT and CDR2 SNEGSKA (reference sequence). This CDR3 comprises 15 residues. The CDR3 region has the DNA TGCAGCGCGCACCCCCCAGCGGGAGTTGTAGATACGCAGTATTTT. It codes for CSAHPPAGVVDTQYF.

In its sample, this clonotype was seen a few times. The gene calls are TRBV6-2 or TRBV6-3 and TRBJ1-1, with D perhaps matching TRBD1 (5 bases). V was clipped by 1 base and J by 6 bases, with 12 bases between them. CDR1 MNHEY and CDR2 SVGEGT come from the germline V gene. This CDR3 has 14 residues. CDR3 DNA: TGTGCCAGCAGTTACTTTCAGGGTTCCGCTGAAGCTTTCTTT. Translating it yields CASSYFQGSAEAFF.

This clonotype was counted many times. The CDR3 coding sequence is TGTGCCAGCAGCTTAGCCCCCTCCGGGCTAGCGGGAGGATGGAAGACCCAGTACTTC. It yields the protein CASSLAPSGLAGGWKTQYF. V is TRBV7-8 and J is TRBJ2-5, with 11 nucleotides matching TRBD2. Looked up from germline, CDR1 is SGHVS and CDR2 is FQNEAQ. Unmatched junction bases numbered 15, after V lost 0 bases and J lost 6 bases. The CDR3 has 19 residues.

The chain carries TRBV4-1 and TRBJ2-1; no clear D. Looked up from germline, CDR1 is MGHRA and CDR2 is YSYEKL. The V end was cut by 7 bases, the J end by 7 bases, with 17 bases between. The CDR3 has 14 residues. For the CDR3, the DNA is TGCGCCAGCACCCCTAGGCTAGGAGAGAATGAGCAGTTCTTC. As protein: CASTPRLGENEQFF.

About this clonotype itself: This may arise from a read error, as a much more abundant clone is one base away. The chain links TRBV4-3 to TRBJ2-4; D is tentatively TRBD1 or TRBD2 (5 bases each). The CDR3 covers 13 residues. Germline loops: CDR1 LGHNA, CDR2 YSLEER. CDR3 in DNA: TGCGCCAGCAGCCCCAGGCAGGAGGACATTCAGTGCTTC. Translation gives CASSPRQEDIQCF.

This clonotype was counted at least ten times. A read error may produce the germline difference seen at one junction end. This chain links TRBV6-6 with TRBJ2-3, with a weak D call TRBD2 (6 bases). The CDR3 contains 17 residues. The germline gives CDR1 MNHNY, CDR2 SVGAGI (reference sequence). CDR3 bases: TGTGCCAGCAGTTACTCCGTCGGGACTCAGATCACATATACGCAGTATTTT. This sequence encodes CASSYSVGTQITYTQYF.

This clonotype was counted a few times. The chain employs TRBV12-5 and TRBJ2-1, with 9 bases that match TRBD2. The CDR3 is 15 residues long. Germline loops: CDR1 LGHNT, CDR2 FRNRAP. The V segment lost 5 bases and the J segment 4 bases; nucleotides outside the gene matches: 6. CDR3 DNA: TGTGCTAGTGGTCTGCTAGCGGGACCATACAATGAGCAGTTCTTC. Translation: CASGLLAGPYNEQFF.

Many counts were recorded for this clonotype. The chain links TRBV11-2 to TRBJ2-1; D ambiguous. Germline CDR1 and CDR2: SGHAT and FQNNGV. The CDR3 has 13 amino acids. V dropped 2 bases and J dropped 8 bases, with 10 bases sitting between them. The CDR3 protein is CASSLSRSYEQFF. The CDR3 DNA reads as TGTGCCAGCAGCTTAAGTAGGTCTTATGAGCAGTTCTTC.

This clonotype was seen many times. V usage is TRBV19 and J usage is TRBJ1-3; D uncertain. The germline V gene encodes CDR1 LNHDA and CDR2 SQIVND (reference sequence). The CDR3 length is 17 residues. Trimming took 7 bases from V and 1 from J, leaving 20 bases between them. The CDR3 protein is CASTLNVPTVSGNTIYF. The DNA of the CDR3 is TGTGCCAGTACCCTAAACGTACCCACCGTGTCTGGAAACACCATATATTTT.

This clonotype was recorded at least ten times. The V gene is TRBV28, the J gene TRBJ2-7, with D possibly TRBD2 on 5 matching bases. CDR1 and CDR2 from the germline V gene are MDHEN and SYDVKM. This CDR3 spans 12 amino acids. V lost 9 bases to trimming and J lost 3 bases, with 12 bases between them. For the CDR3, the DNA is TGTGCCAGTACTACCGGAGGCTACGAGCAGTACTTC. Amino acid sequence: CASTTGGYEQYF.

This chain connects TRBV28 to TRBJ2-7; tentative D call: TRBD1 (5 bases). V was clipped by 6 bases and J by 2 bases, with 14 bases between them. This CDR3 region has 14 residues. Germline-derived CDR1 and CDR2 are MDHEN and SYDVKM. The CDR3 region is CASSRVQGPYEQYF. The DNA of the CDR3 is TGTGCCAGCAGCAGGGTCCAGGGTCCCTACGAGCAGTACTTC.

This clonotype was counted at least ten times. V gene TRBV6-1 combines with J gene TRBJ2-5; D is perhaps TRBD1 or TRBD2 (5 bases each). V shed 0 bases and J shed 3 bases, with 20 bases lying between them. The CDR3 sequence is 18 residues long. CDR1 and CDR2 (germline): MNHNS, SASEGT. The CDR3 here is CASSEALTAGAGKETQYF. The CDR3 DNA follows: TGTGCCAGCAGTGAAGCGCTCACAGCCGGGGCAGGTAAAGAGACCCAGTACTTC.

This clonotype occurred many times. CDR3 DNA: TGCGCCAGCAGCCAAACTTCAGGGAACGGGAACATTCAGTACTTC. Translated: CASSQTSGNGNIQYF. V and J are TRBV4-3 and TRBJ2-4, with D possibly matching TRBD1 (5 bases). CDR1 LGHNA and CDR2 YSLEER come from the germline V gene. The ends were cut back, 2 bases at V and 7 bases at J, with 15 bases in the middle. The CDR3 runs to 15 residues.